This T cell receptor (beta chain) was retrieved from a study of blood T cell repertoires in COVID-19. Turning to the study itself: Specimens from acute and convalescent COVID-19 originated in the United States, Italy and Spain. T cells, B-cell-depleted T cells, or PBMCs provided the cDNA or gDNA that served as material.

Trimming cost V 5 bases and J 6 bases; bases outside gene matches: 7. The CDR3 totals 14 residues. Germline V lookup: CDR1 MNHNY, CDR2 SVGAGI (reference sequence). Seattle's enrolled individuals joined amid active infection and were then monitored longitudinally. Methods used by the authors: Reference gene primer amplification gave nucleated cell count estimates. Profiling relied on immunoSEQ multiplex PCR, and the TCRdb table lists in-frame clones only, not all of them. Clone size and the V and J calls come from that table; the DNA yielded D and trimming. The sample has 250,000 to 300,000 clones; 88% are singletons.

Sequenced material: peripheral blood. This sequence was found in a woman in her twenties or thirties with COVID-19, enrolled during active disease. The chain has TRBV6-6 and TRBJ2-1, with 7 bases identical to TRBD1. The CDR3: CASSRDRALNEQFF. The DNA of the CDR3 is TGTGCCAGCAGTCGAGACAGGGCCCTCAATGAGCAGTTCTTC.